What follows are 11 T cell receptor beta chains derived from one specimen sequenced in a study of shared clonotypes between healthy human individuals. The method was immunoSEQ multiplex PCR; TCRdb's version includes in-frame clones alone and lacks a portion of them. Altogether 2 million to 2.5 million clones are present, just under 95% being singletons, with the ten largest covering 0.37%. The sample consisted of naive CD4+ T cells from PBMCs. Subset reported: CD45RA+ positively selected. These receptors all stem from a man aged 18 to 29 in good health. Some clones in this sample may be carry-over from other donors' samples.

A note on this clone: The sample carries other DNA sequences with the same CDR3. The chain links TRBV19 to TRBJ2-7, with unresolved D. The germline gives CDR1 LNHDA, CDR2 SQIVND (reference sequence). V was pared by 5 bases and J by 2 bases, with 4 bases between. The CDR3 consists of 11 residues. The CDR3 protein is CASSSTYEQYF. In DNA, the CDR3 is TGTGCCAGTAGTTCGACCTACGAGCAGTACTTC.

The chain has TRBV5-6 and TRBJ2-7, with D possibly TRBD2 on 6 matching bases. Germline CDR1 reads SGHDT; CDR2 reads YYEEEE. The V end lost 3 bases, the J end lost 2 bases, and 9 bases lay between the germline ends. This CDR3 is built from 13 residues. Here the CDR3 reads CASSWGLAYEQYF. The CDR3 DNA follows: TGTGCCAGCAGCTGGGGACTGGCCTACGAGCAGTACTTC.

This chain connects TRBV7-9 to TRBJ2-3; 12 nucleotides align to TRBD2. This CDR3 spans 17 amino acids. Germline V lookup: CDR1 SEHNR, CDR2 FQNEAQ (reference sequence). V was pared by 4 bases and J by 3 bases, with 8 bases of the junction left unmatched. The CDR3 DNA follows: TGTGCCAGCAGCTCCGCGTGGGGGACTAGCGGGACAGATACGCAGTATTTT. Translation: CASSSAWGTSGTDTQYF.

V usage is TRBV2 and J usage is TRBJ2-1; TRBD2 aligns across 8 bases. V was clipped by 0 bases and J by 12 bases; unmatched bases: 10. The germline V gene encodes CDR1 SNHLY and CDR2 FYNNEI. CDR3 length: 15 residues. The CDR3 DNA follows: TGTGCCAGCAGTGAAGCGCAGCTATCGGCGGGAGGGCAGTTCTTC. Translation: CASSEAQLSAGGQFF.

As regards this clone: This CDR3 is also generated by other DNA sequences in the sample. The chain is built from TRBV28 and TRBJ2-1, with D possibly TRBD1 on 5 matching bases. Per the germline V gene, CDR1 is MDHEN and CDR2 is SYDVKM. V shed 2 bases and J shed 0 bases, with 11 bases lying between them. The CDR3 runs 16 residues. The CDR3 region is CASSLTGQGSYNEQFF. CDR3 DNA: TGTGCCAGCAGTTTAACCGGGCAGGGCTCCTACAATGAGCAGTTCTTC.

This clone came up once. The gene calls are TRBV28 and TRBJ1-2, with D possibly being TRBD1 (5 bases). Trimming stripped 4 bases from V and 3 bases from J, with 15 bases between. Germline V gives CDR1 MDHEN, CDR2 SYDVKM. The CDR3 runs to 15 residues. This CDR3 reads CASSSPDSDYYGYTF. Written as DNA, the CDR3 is TGTGCCAGCAGTTCCCCCGACAGCGACTACTATGGCTACACCTTC.

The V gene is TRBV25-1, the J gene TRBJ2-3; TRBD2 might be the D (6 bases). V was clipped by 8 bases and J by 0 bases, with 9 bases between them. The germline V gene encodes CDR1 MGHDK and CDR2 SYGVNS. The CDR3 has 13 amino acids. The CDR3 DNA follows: TGTGCCAGCGTCGGGACTAGCACAGATACGCAGTATTTT. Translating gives CASVGTSTDTQYF.

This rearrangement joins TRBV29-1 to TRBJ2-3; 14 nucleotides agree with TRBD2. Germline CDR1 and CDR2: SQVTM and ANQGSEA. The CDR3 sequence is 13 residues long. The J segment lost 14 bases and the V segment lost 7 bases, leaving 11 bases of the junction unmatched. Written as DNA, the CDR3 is TGCAGCGCCGGGGGACTAGCGGGAGCAATTCTGTATTTT. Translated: CSAGGLAGAILYF.

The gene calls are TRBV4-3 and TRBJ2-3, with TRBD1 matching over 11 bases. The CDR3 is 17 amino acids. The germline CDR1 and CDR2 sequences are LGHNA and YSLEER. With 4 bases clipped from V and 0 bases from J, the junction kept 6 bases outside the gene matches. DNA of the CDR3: TGCGCCAGCAGCCTACGGACAGGGGGCGCGAGCACAGATACGCAGTATTTT. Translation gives CASSLRTGGASTDTQYF.

The CDR3 DNA is TGTGCCATCGATATCCAGGAGAACACCGGGGAGCTGTTTTTT. Translated: CAIDIQENTGELFF. The chain links TRBV10-3 to TRBJ2-2; D is ambiguous. The CDR3 spans 14 residues. Trimming pared 8 bases from V and 1 base from J, leaving 11 bases between. Germline lookup yields CDR1 ENHRY and CDR2 SYGVKD.

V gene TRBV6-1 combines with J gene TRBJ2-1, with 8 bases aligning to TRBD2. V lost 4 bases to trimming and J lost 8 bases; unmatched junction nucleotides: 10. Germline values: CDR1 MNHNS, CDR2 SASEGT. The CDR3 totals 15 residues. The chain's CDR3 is CASSGGLGLGDEQFF. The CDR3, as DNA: TGTGCCAGCAGTGGGGGACTAGGCCTCGGAGATGAGCAGTTCTTC.